This TCR beta chain emerged from a study of blood T cell repertoires in COVID-19. Study summary: The United States, Italy and Spain supplied acute and convalescent COVID-19 samples. In each case, the material was cDNA or gDNA derived from T cells, B-cell-depleted T cells, or PBMCs.

TCRdb's table, derived via immunoSEQ multiplex PCR, lists solely in-frame clones and lacks some. Among 390,000 or so clones, about 87% were seen once, and the ten largest hold around 10%. Trimming stripped 4 bases from V and 4 bases from J, with 11 bases between. Per germline, CDR1 SGHRS and CDR2 YFSETQ. There are 13 residues in the CDR3. V usage is TRBV5-1 and J usage is TRBJ1-1; D is perhaps TRBD1 (5 bases). The TCR was taken from a woman in her forties or fifties who had recovered from COVID-19. The material sequenced was PBMCs or T cells enriched from blood (not recorded which). CDR3 DNA sequence: TGCGCCAGCAGCGTGACAGTTTCCACTGAAGCTTTCTTT. This encodes CASSVTVSTEAFF.